The T cell receptor beta chain described here comes from a study of blood T cell repertoires in COVID-19. Study summary: The origin of the acute and convalescent COVID-19 samples was the United States, Italy and Spain. T cells, B-cell-depleted T cells, or PBMCs provided the cDNA or gDNA that served as material.

The authors' processing: Using reference gene primer amplification, nucleated cell counts were estimated. Sequencing was performed with immunoSEQ multiplex PCR; in TCRdb, only in-frame clones are kept and a portion is missing. That table is the source of V, J and clone size, and D and trimming were worked out from the DNA. The profile shows some 250,000 clones, more than 85% of them singletons. This CDR3 comprises 15 residues. Trimming took 5 bases from V and 0 from J; bases not matched to a gene: 6. The germline CDR1 and CDR2 sequences are PRHDT and FYEKMQ (reference sequence). Seattle-derived patients entered the study during active infection and were followed longitudinally.

The gene calls are TRBV13 and TRBJ1-2; 7 bases are a match to TRBD1. The sequenced sample consisted of peripheral blood. The source is a woman aged 60-70 years with COVID-19, enrolled during active disease. CDR3 bases: TGTGCCAGCAGCAAGGGACAGCGGTCTAACTATGGCTACACCTTC. Translating gives CASSKGQRSNYGYTF.